This is a list of T cell receptor beta chains from one sample in a study of blood T cell repertoires in COVID-19. Clones were sequenced by immunoSEQ multiplex PCR, and TCRdb holds only the in-frame ones, with some missing. This repertoire shows about 70,000 clones, approximately 90% found once; its top ten account for about 4%. The sequenced sample was peripheral blood. The receptors stem from a man in his 70s with active COVID-19. Both conserved end residues are part of each CDR3. Fields, in order: CDR3 DNA, CDR3 protein, J gene, V gene, clone size, D gene. D genes are given only for firm matches. A row's size may be missing; if present it is once, few, many or a size class.

TGTGCCAGCAGCCGGGGACTCCGAAGACCAAACACCGGGGAGCTGTTTTTT CASSRGLRRPNTGELFF TRBJ2-2 TRBV5-4 - -
TGTGCCAGCAGCTTAGATGCGGGAGGGTGGTACGAGCAGTACTTC CASSLDAGGWYEQYF TRBJ2-7 TRBV7-9 - TRBD2
TGTGCCAGCAGCTTAGATGGGACTAGCGGGAGGGACGAGCAGTACTTC CASSLDGTSGRDEQYF TRBJ2-7 TRBV11-3 few TRBD2
TGTGCCAGCAGCGTAGGCCCGGGACTAGACGCCTACGAGCAGTACTTC CASSVGPGLDAYEQYF TRBJ2-7 TRBV9 - TRBD2
TGTGCCAGCAGCGTAGGTGGCGGGAGGGGGACAGATACGCAGTATTTT CASSVGGGRGTDTQYF TRBJ2-3 TRBV9 - TRBD2
TGCAGTGCTAGTCCCACTAGCGGCCCCGGCGAAAACATTCAGTACTTC CSASPTSGPGENIQYF TRBJ2-4 TRBV20-1 few TRBD2
TGTGCCAGCAGCCCGCGTAGCGTTGTTGGGCCTCAAGAGCAGTTCTTC CASSPRSVVGPQEQFF TRBJ2-1 TRBV7-8 - -
TGTGCCACCAGTGATCCCCGGGGGAATCAGCCCCAGCATTTT CATSDPRGNQPQHF TRBJ1-5 TRBV24-1 - -
TGTGCCAGCACACGACAGGGGCGGGGAGATACGCAGTATTTT CASTRQGRGDTQYF TRBJ2-3 TRBV6-5 few TRBD1
TGTGCCAGCAGCTTTGGCAGGAACACCGGGGAGCTGTTTTTT CASSFGRNTGELFF TRBJ2-2 TRBV7-3 once -
TGTGCCAGCAGCTTAGGGGACAGTTATTCACCCCTCCACTTT CASSLGDSYSPLHF TRBJ1-6 TRBV11-3 - TRBD1
TGCGCCAGCAGCCAAGGAGGGACAGATAATTCACCCCTCCACTTT CASSQGGTDNSPLHF TRBJ1-6 TRBV4-3 once TRBD1
TGTGCCAGCGGCCCCGGGAGCGAGCAGTACTTC CASGPGSEQYF TRBJ2-7 TRBV12-3/TRBV12-4 - -
TGTGCCAGTAGTAACCCCGGGACTAGCGGGAGTGGTGCCGGGGAGCTGTTTTTT CASSNPGTSGSGAGELFF TRBJ2-2 TRBV19 - TRBD2
TGTGCCAGCAGCTTGGGTTTGGGGCCAACCTACGAGCAGTACTTC CASSLGLGPTYEQYF TRBJ2-7 TRBV5-4 - -
TGCAGCGTGGACTCCGGGACAGGGGGGTACGAGCAGTACTTC CSVDSGTGGYEQYF TRBJ2-7 TRBV29-1 - TRBD1
TGTGCCAGCAGCCAGGGGGGTACTGAAGCTTTCTTT CASSQGGTEAFF TRBJ1-1 TRBV7-6 - TRBD1
TGTGCCAGCAGCCCCCAGATAGACAGCCTCTATGGCTACACCTTC CASSPQIDSLYGYTF TRBJ1-2 TRBV9 - -
TGTGCCAGCAGCCGAAGGACAGGGGTCACTGAAGCTTTCTTT CASSRRTGVTEAFF TRBJ1-1 TRBV6-5 - TRBD1
TGCGCCAGCAGCCCGGCGCCCCGGGATGGGGCCAACGTCCTGACTTTC CASSPAPRDGANVLTF TRBJ2-6 TRBV5-1 - -